The clone carrying this TCR beta chain was picked up one time. The sample originates from a study of Ad26.COV2.S vaccination and SARS-CoV-2 variants. V was pared by 1 base and J by 2 bases, with 24 bases between. CDR1 and CDR2 (germline): MDHEN, SYDVKM. The CDR3 runs 21 residues. Method: immunoSEQ multiplex PCR; TCRdb's copy keeps in-frame clones and lacks some. The sample lists over 400,000 clones, 89% occurring once. The treatment was: roughly 18 received Ad26.COV2.S at low or high dose, single or two shots; about 5 received placebo; per-sample allocation not given. Each sample was drawn 63 days after the first injection (of vaccine or placebo). Its platform was an Ad26 vector, and its expressed antigen was Wuhan-strain SARS-CoV-2 spike.

The sequence was collected from a person aged 18 to 59 who received the Ad26.COV2.S COVID-19 vaccine or a placebo. The rearrangement links TRBV28 to TRBJ2-6; tentative D call: TRBD1 (6 bases). Source: peripheral blood, taken in a trial of Ad26.COV2.S vaccine versus placebo. As DNA, the CDR3 is TGTGCCAGCAGTTTATTCCAATGGACAGACTTTGAAACCACTGGGGCCAACGTCCTGACTTTC. Amino acids: CASSLFQWTDFETTGANVLTF.